These T cell receptor beta chains were read from a single sample in a study of blood T cell repertoires in COVID-19. Sequenced by immunoSEQ multiplex PCR; TCRdb stores in-frame clones only, minus some. The repertoire consists of over 250,000 clones, with 85% to 90% occurring once and the leading ten covering around 5.8%. The specimen sequenced was peripheral blood. These receptors all come from a woman between 50 and 59 years old with COVID-19, enrolled during active disease. CDR3s include the opening cysteine and the closing phenylalanine or tryptophan. D genes are given only for firm matches. For some rows the clone size is stated as once, few or many, or as a class when expanded; others skip it.

abundance,v_gene,d_gene,j_gene,CDR3nt,CDR3aa
-,TRBV7-9,-,TRBJ1-3,TGTGCCAGCAGCTTAAATCGGGCAGGGGGAAACACCATATATTTT,CASSLNRAGGNTIYF
-,TRBV5-4,TRBD1,TRBJ2-7,TGTGCCAGCAGCTTACCGGGGGGACAGGGCTCCTACGAGCAGTACTTC,CASSLPGGQGSYEQYF
-,TRBV18,TRBD2,TRBJ2-3,TGTGCCAGCTCACAGGGACTAGCGCGAGATACGCAGTATTTT,CASSQGLARDTQYF
-,TRBV19,-,TRBJ2-7,TGTGCCAGTAGTATGGGGCAGGGTGGATCCTACGAGCAGTACTTC,CASSMGQGGSYEQYF
-,TRBV5-6,-,TRBJ2-5,TGTGCCAGCAGCTTAACGGCCGGGATCCAAGAGACCCAGTACTTC,CASSLTAGIQETQYF
-,TRBV6-5,-,TRBJ2-2,TGTGCCTGTGGGGGGATGAACACCGGGGAGCTGTTTTTT,CACGGMNTGELFF
-,TRBV5-1,-,TRBJ1-1,TGCGCCAGCAGCTCAGGGGTGGCGAACACTGAAGCTTTCTTT,CASSSGVANTEAFF
-,TRBV7-9,-,TRBJ2-1,TGTGCCAGCAGCTTCAGCAGGGGCGACAATGAGCAGTTCTTC,CASSFSRGDNEQFF
-,TRBV5-1,-,TRBJ1-6,TGCGCCAGCAGCCGACAGGCTAGCCCAAATTCACCCCTCCACTTT,CASSRQASPNSPLHF
-,TRBV11-2,TRBD1,TRBJ2-1,TGTGCCAGCAGCTTCCGCAATGGGGACAGTCCCGGATACAATGAGCAGTTCTTC,CASSFRNGDSPGYNEQFF
-,TRBV9,-,TRBJ2-7,TGTGCCAGCAGCGTAAACACCAACTACGAGCAGTACTTC,CASSVNTNYEQYF
-,TRBV27,TRBD2,TRBJ2-7,TGTGCCAGCAGTTCTGGGGGAGGGCTCTACGAGCAGTACTTC,CASSSGGGLYEQYF
-,TRBV27,TRBD1,TRBJ1-1,TGTGCCAGCAAGAAGGGACAGGGGAACACTGAAGCTTTCTTT,CASKKGQGNTEAFF
-,TRBV15,-,TRBJ1-3,TGTGCCACCAGCAGAGCACCGGGATCTTCTGGAAACACCATATATTTT,CATSRAPGSSGNTIYF
few,TRBV30,TRBD1,TRBJ2-7,TGTGTCTCTGAGGGGGCCCGACGGGAGCAGTACTTC,CVSEGARREQYF
-,TRBV14,-,TRBJ2-1,TGTGCCAGCAGCCATCGTCACGGCGTCAGGGATGAGCAGTTCTTC,CASSHRHGVRDEQFF
once,TRBV6-6,TRBD2,TRBJ2-1,TGTGCCAGCAGTTGGCGGGAGCACGGTGAGCAGTTCTTC,CASSWREHGEQFF
-,TRBV11-2,TRBD2,TRBJ2-3,TGTGCCAGCACCCTTAGGGCGGGAGTTGTAGATACGCAGTATTTT,CASTLRAGVVDTQYF
-,TRBV5-6,TRBD1,TRBJ1-2,TGTGCCAGCAGCTTGGATGTCAGGGGGCAGGGCTACACCTTC,CASSLDVRGQGYTF
-,TRBV12-2,-,TRBJ2-5,TGTGCAAGTCGCTTAGCGATACGGCGGGACGAGTACCAAGAGACCCAGTACTTC,CASRLAIRRDEYQETQYF
-,TRBV11-2,TRBD1,TRBJ1-2,TGTGCCAGCAGCCCGGACAGGACCTATGGCTACACCTTC,CASSPDRTYGYTF
-,TRBV29-1,-,TRBJ2-7,TGCAGCGTTGTAAGGGGGATCGGCTCCTACGAGCAGTACTTC,CSVVRGIGSYEQYF
-,TRBV11-3,TRBD1,TRBJ2-5,TGTGCCAGCAGCTTAAGGGGACAGGGTCAAGAGACCCAGTACTTC,CASSLRGQGQETQYF
-,TRBV19,-,TRBJ2-7,TGTGCCAGTTCGCGAGAACCGTCCTACGAGCAGTACTTC,CASSREPSYEQYF
once,TRBV7-8,-,TRBJ1-3,TGTGCCAGCAGCCCTGGACTTTGGGCCGCTGGAAACACCATATATTTT,CASSPGLWAAGNTIYF
-,TRBV5-1,-,TRBJ2-1,TGCGCCAGCAGTTTCGCAGGAGGCTCCTACAATGAGCAGTTCTTC,CASSFAGGSYNEQFF
-,TRBV9,TRBD1,TRBJ1-1,TGTGCCAGCAGCGTTGGACAGGGGGCGAACACTGAAGCTTTCTTT,CASSVGQGANTEAFF
-,TRBV18,-,TRBJ1-4,TGTGCCAGCTCACCTCTCCCGCGCACTAATGAAAAACTGTTTTTT,CASSPLPRTNEKLFF
-,TRBV18,TRBD1,TRBJ1-2,TGTGCCAGCTCACAAGCCGGGACAGGGGGCGTTGGCTACACCTTC,CASSQAGTGGVGYTF
-,TRBV3-1/TRBV3-2,TRBD2,TRBJ2-1,TGTGCCACCGGACTAGCGGAGCCTAATGAGCAGTTCTTC,CATGLAEPNEQFF
-,TRBV6-5,-,TRBJ1-1,TGTGCCAGCAGGAACACCCCAGGGGAAGCTTTCTTT,CASRNTPGEAFF
-,TRBV29-1,-,TRBJ1-1,TGCAGCGTCACAACAGGCTCTGAAGCTTTCTTT,CSVTTGSEAFF
-,TRBV7-6,-,TRBJ2-2,TGTGCCAGCAGCTTCTCCGGGGGTCCCGGGGAGCTGTTTTTT,CASSFSGGPGELFF
-,TRBV6-5,-,TRBJ2-1,TGTGCCAGCAGTTACAAACTGTACAATGAGCAGTTCTTC,CASSYKLYNEQFF
-,TRBV3-1/TRBV3-2,TRBD1,TRBJ1-5,TGTGCCAGCAGCCAAGACACAGGGGGCAAAGGACAGCCCCAGCATTTT,CASSQDTGGKGQPQHF
-,TRBV7-9,-,TRBJ2-7,TGTGCCAGCAGGCGAGCGGGACATCAATACGAGCAGTACTTC,CASRRAGHQYEQYF
-,TRBV10-3,-,TRBJ2-5,TGTGCCATCAGTGAGTATCCCGGACCGAGGGCCCAGTACTTC,CAISEYPGPRAQYF
-,TRBV6-4,TRBD1,TRBJ1-1,TGTGCCAGCAGTGCCCCAGACAGGGGCCCTGAAGCTTTCTTT,CASSAPDRGPEAFF
-,TRBV4-2,-,TRBJ2-3,TGTGCCAGCAGCCAGGCCCCCCAGGGATCTAGCACAGATACGCAGTATTTT,CASSQAPQGSSTDTQYF
-,TRBV18,-,TRBJ2-7,TGTGCCAGCTCACCCTATTCCGGGTGGGAGCAGTACTTC,CASSPYSGWEQYF
once,TRBV20-1,TRBD1,TRBJ2-4,TGCAGTGCTATAGGGACAGACATTCAGTACTTC,CSAIGTDIQYF
-,TRBV29-1,-,TRBJ2-3,TGCAGCGTTGTATGGAGGCGGCCCACAGATACGCAGTATTTT,CSVVWRRPTDTQYF
-,TRBV29-1,TRBD2,TRBJ2-1,TGCAGCGTGGGGGGACTAGCGGGAGACTACAATGAGCAGTTCTTC,CSVGGLAGDYNEQFF
-,TRBV29-1,TRBD2,TRBJ2-3,TGCAGCGCACGACTAGCGGCTAGCACAGATACGCAGTATTTT,CSARLAASTDTQYF
-,TRBV5-4,TRBD2,TRBJ2-6,TGTGCCAGCAGCTCGGGAGGGACGTCATATGGGGCCAACGTCCTGACTTTC,CASSSGGTSYGANVLTF
once,TRBV5-1,TRBD2,TRBJ2-5,TGCGCCAGCAGCTTGATACATTGGGCTAGCGGGCGATTGTACCAAGAGACCCAGTACTTC,CASSLIHWASGRLYQETQYF
-,TRBV5-1,-,TRBJ2-3,TGCGCCAGCAGCTTGGTGGCAGGTCCTATCACAGATACGCAGTATTTT,CASSLVAGPITDTQYF
once,TRBV30,-,TRBJ1-2,TGTGCCTGGAGTTCACCTTCGAAGGAGGGCTATGGCTACACCTTC,CAWSSPSKEGYGYTF
-,TRBV11-2,TRBD2,TRBJ2-2,TGTGCCAGCAGCAAACCCGCTAGCGGGGTTACCGGGGAGCTGTTTTTT,CASSKPASGVTGELFF
-,TRBV9,-,TRBJ1-3,TGTGCCAGCAGCGCCCGAGGGCGGGGAAGGGCGGGAAACACCATATATTTT,CASSARGRGRAGNTIYF
-,TRBV5-6,TRBD2,TRBJ2-5,TGTGCCAGCAGCCCCCGGGGGGGGGCGCGACAAGAGACCCAGTACTTC,CASSPRGGARQETQYF
-,TRBV6-5,TRBD2,TRBJ2-7,TGTGCCAGCACCGAGAGCGGGAATGGGCCCTACGAGCAGTACTTC,CASTESGNGPYEQYF